Following are 20 T cell receptor beta chains from one sample sequenced in a study of T cell repertoires in cytomegalovirus infection. TCRdb ran MiXCR on the reads and lists one entry per CDR3 protein. Among about 450,000 distinct CDR3 sequences, roughly a third were seen once, and the ten largest hold roughly an eighth. The specimen was PBMCs. All receptors derive from a human donor in good health (CMV status not recorded). Some clones in this sample may be carry-over from other donors' samples.

As for this clonotype: Since a much larger clone is just one base distant, this may be a read error. This sequence joins TRBV4-3 and TRBJ1-5; D gene ambiguous. Per the germline V gene, CDR1 is LGHNA and CDR2 is YSLEER. V dropped 1 base and J dropped 8 bases, with 12 bases sitting between them. The length of the CDR3 is 14 residues. The CDR3 spells CASSQAAVGKPQHF. DNA for the CDR3: TGCGCCAGCAGCCAAGCGGCCGTCGGTAAGCCCCAGCATTTT.

The chain has TRBV13 and TRBJ2-1, with 9 bases lining up with TRBD2. CDR3 length: 16 amino acids. After removal of 5 bases from V and 0 bases from J, the junction contained 5 bases not matched to a gene. The germline CDR1 and CDR2 sequences are PRHDT and FYEKMQ (reference sequence). DNA for the CDR3: TGTGCCAGCAGCCCCAGACTAGCGGACTCCTACAATGAGCAGTTCTTC. Its protein product is CASSPRLADSYNEQFF.

This clonotype has a handful of counts. CDR3 DNA: TGTGCCATCAGTAAATCGGGACAGGCGGCAGGAAACACCATATATTTT. Protein: CAISKSGQAAGNTIYF. The chain couples TRBV10-3 to TRBJ1-3, with TRBD1 matching 8 bases. Germline loops: CDR1 ENHRY, CDR2 SYGVKD. Trimming removed 5 bases from V and 4 bases from J; junction bases left unmatched: 10. This CDR3 spans 16 amino acids.

A few counts support this clonotype. The chain joins TRBV7-3 to TRBJ2-7; 10 bases are shared with TRBD2. CDR3 length: 15 residues. Germline CDR1 and CDR2: SGHTA and FQGTGA. V shed 6 bases, J shed 2 bases, and the junction held 7 bases outside the gene matches. CDR3 bases: TGTGCCAGCAGTCTTAGCGGGGGGTCGCCCTACGAGCAGTACTTC. Amino acids: CASSLSGGSPYEQYF.

The genes are TRBV5-1 and TRBJ2-5; a weak D match, TRBD2 (6 bases). CDR1 is SGHRS and CDR2 is YFSETQ in the germline V gene. V was cut by 2 bases and J by 5 bases, with 16 bases left in between. The CDR3 runs 15 residues. The CDR3 here is CASSFRTGDGETQYF. In nucleotides, the CDR3 is TGCGCCAGCAGCTTTCGCACGGGGGATGGGGAGACCCAGTACTTC.

The gene calls are TRBV5-1 and TRBJ2-3, with 14 nucleotides matching TRBD2. V trimming: 4 bases; J trimming: 1 base; junction bases outside the gene matches: 8. The CDR3 is 18 residues long. From germline, CDR1 is SGHRS and CDR2 YFSETQ. The CDR3 here is CASSAKGGLAGGTDTQYF. The CDR3 nucleotides are TGCGCCAGCAGCGCCAAAGGGGGACTAGCGGGGGGCACAGATACGCAGTATTTT. The full variable domain, rest sourced from reference TRBV5-1 and TRBJ2-3, is KAGVTQTPRYLIKTRGQQVTLSCSPISGHRSVSWYQQTPGQGLQFLFEYFSETQRNKGNFPGRFSGRQFSNSRSEMNVSTLELGDSALYLCASSAKGGLAGGTDTQYFGPGTRLTVL.

Comment on this clonotype: One junction end disagrees with the germline gene, perhaps due to a read error. The V call is TRBV20-1, the J call TRBJ2-7; 7 bases align to TRBD2. The germline V gene has CDR1 DFQATT and CDR2 SNEGSKA (reference sequence). The CDR3 contains 15 residues. In nucleotides, the CDR3 is TGCATTGCTAGACATACGCGGGGGATCTCCTACGAGCAGTACTTC. It yields the protein CIARHTRGISYEQYF.

The V call is TRBV2, the J call TRBJ2-3; TRBD2 matches at 10 bases. V was clipped by 1 base and J by 7 bases; unmatched bases: 11. Per germline, CDR1 SNHLY and CDR2 FYNNEI. CDR3 size: 17 residues. The CDR3 sequence is CASSEVETSGATNTQYF. The CDR3 bases are TGTGCCAGCAGTGAAGTGGAAACTAGCGGGGCCACGAATACGCAGTATTTT. The full variable domain, with the rest looked up from reference TRBV2 and TRBJ2-3, is EPEVTQTPSHQVTQMGQEVILRCVPISNHLYFYWYRQILGQKVEFLVSFYNNEISEKSEIFDDQFSVERPDGSNFTLKIRSTKLEDSAMYFCASSEVETSGATNTQYFGPGTRLTVL.

CDR3 region: CSARGKGQVINEQFF. CDR3 sequence (DNA): TGCAGTGCTAGGGGTAAAGGACAGGTCATCAATGAGCAGTTCTTC. This chain connects TRBV20-1 to TRBJ2-1; 7 nucleotides line up with TRBD1. Trimming took 3 bases from V and 6 from J; bases not matched to a gene: 11. The CDR3 extends over 15 amino acids. CDR1 is DFQATT, CDR2 SNEGSKA, per germline (reference sequence).

Worth noting for this clonotype: Just one base apart from a much larger clone, this may be a read error. The rearrangement links TRBV6-8 to TRBJ1-5; D not certain. The CDR3 is made up of 15 amino acids. Per germline, CDR1 MNHGY and CDR2 SAAAGT. The CDR3 region has the DNA TGTGCCAGCAGTGTCTTGGTGGGTGAAAATCAGCCCAAGCATTTT. Amino acids: CASSVLVGENQPKHF.

This clonotype was counted ten times or more. CDR3 sequence reads: CASSLSWRIYEQYF. The CDR3 DNA reads TGTGCCAGCAGCTTATCTTGGAGGATCTACGAGCAGTACTTC. The gene calls are TRBV7-2 and TRBJ2-7; tentative D call: TRBD2 (5 bases). CDR1 and CDR2 from the germline V gene are SGHTA and FQGNSA. With 2 bases removed from V and 3 bases from J, the gap between germline ends came to 11 bases. The CDR3 loop spans 14 amino acids.

The J gene is TRBJ2-1, the V gene TRBV5-4, with D possibly TRBD1 on 5 matching bases. In germline, CDR1 is SGHNT, CDR2 YYREEE (reference sequence). This CDR3 is built from 15 residues. The V and J ends lost 5 bases and 2 bases respectively, with 14 bases between them. The CDR3 nucleotides are TGTGCCAGCAGTGGTAGACAGAAAACCTACAATGAGCAGTTCTTC. Protein: CASSGRQKTYNEQFF.

This chain uses TRBV28 with TRBJ2-5, with D possibly TRBD2 on 6 matching bases. The germline V and J ends were trimmed by 4 bases and 1 base, with 13 bases remaining between them. Germline lookup yields CDR1 MDHEN and CDR2 SYDVKM. The CDR3 consists of 15 residues. The CDR3 reads CASSSGGTAQETQYF. As DNA, the CDR3 is TGTGCCAGCAGTTCCGGCGGGACCGCCCAAGAGACCCAGTACTTC.

With respect to this clonotype: A clone one base away is much larger, so this may be a read error. This chain connects TRBV7-2 to TRBJ1-5; D gene unclear. This CDR3 is built from 16 residues. Germline values: CDR1 SGHTA, CDR2 FQGNSA. The CDR3 sequence is CASRLWWVASYQPQHF. The DNA for the CDR3 is TGTGCCAGCAGACTGTGGTGGGTCGCTAGCTATCAGCCCCAGCATTTT.

This clonotype showed up just a few times. The chain has TRBV19 and TRBJ1-5, with no clear D. Germline V lookup: CDR1 LNHDA, CDR2 SQIVND (reference sequence). This CDR3 has 13 amino acids. The V end was cut by 3 bases, the J end by 1 base, with 4 bases between. DNA of the CDR3: TGTGCCAGTAGTATGTTGAGCAATCAGCCCCAGCATTTT. Residues: CASSMLSNQPQHF.

This chain links TRBV4-2 with TRBJ1-1, with TRBD1 as a possible D gene (6 bases). Germline V gives CDR1 LGHNA, CDR2 YNFKEQ. The CDR3 contains 14 residues. The V end lost 2 bases, the J end lost 7 bases, and 14 bases lay between the germline ends. This CDR3 reads CASSQQGGAFEAFF. CDR3 DNA sequence: TGTGCCAGCAGCCAACAAGGGGGGGCCTTTGAAGCTTTCTTT.

Ten or more counts support this clonotype. V and J are TRBV7-2 and TRBJ2-1, with TRBD2 matching over 8 bases. Trimming at V came to 3 bases and at J to 8 bases, leaving 6 bases not matched to a gene. Germline V gene sequence: CDR1 SGHTA, CDR2 FQGNSA. There are 14 residues in the CDR3. The CDR3 here is CASSLSSGLYEQFF. The CDR3 bases are TGTGCCAGCAGCTTGTCTAGCGGGTTGTATGAGCAGTTCTTC. Drawing the rest from reference TRBV7-2 and TRBJ2-1, the complete variable domain is GAGVSQSPSNKVTEKGKDVELRCDPISGHTALYWYRQSLGQGLEFLIYFQGNSAPDKSGLPSDRFSAERTGGSVSTLTIQRTQQEDSAVYLCASSLSSGLYEQFFGPGTRLTVL.

CDR3 sequence reads: CASSFDRLAGVPDNEQFF. DNA of the CDR3: TGTGCCAGCAGTTTTGATCGACTAGCGGGGGTTCCTGACAATGAGCAGTTCTTC. The V gene is TRBV27, the J gene TRBJ2-1; TRBD2 aligns across 12 bases. The V gene end was trimmed by 3 bases and the J gene end by 5 bases; junction bases not matched to a gene: 11. This CDR3 region has 18 residues. Germline V gene sequence: CDR1 MNHEY, CDR2 SMNVEV (reference sequence).

This clonotype was found many times. V usage is TRBV2 and J usage is TRBJ2-3; the D gene is possibly TRBD2 (5 bases). CDR3 length equals 16 residues. V dropped 0 bases and J dropped 0 bases, with 10 bases sitting between them. In germline, CDR1 is SNHLY, CDR2 FYNNEI. The CDR3 nucleotides are TGTGCCAGCAGTGAAGCCCAGCGGAGGAGCACAGATACGCAGTATTTT. As protein: CASSEAQRRSTDTQYF.

This clonotype was recorded at least ten times. The gene calls are TRBV4-1 and TRBJ1-2, with 11 bases aligning to TRBD1. V lost 3 bases and J lost 5; bases outside the gene matches: 5. Germline CDR1 reads MGHRA; CDR2 reads YSYEKL. This CDR3 has 15 amino acids. The DNA of the CDR3 is TGCGCCAGCAGCCATCCAGGACAGGGGGCATATGGCTACACCTTC. Translated, it gives CASSHPGQGAYGYTF.